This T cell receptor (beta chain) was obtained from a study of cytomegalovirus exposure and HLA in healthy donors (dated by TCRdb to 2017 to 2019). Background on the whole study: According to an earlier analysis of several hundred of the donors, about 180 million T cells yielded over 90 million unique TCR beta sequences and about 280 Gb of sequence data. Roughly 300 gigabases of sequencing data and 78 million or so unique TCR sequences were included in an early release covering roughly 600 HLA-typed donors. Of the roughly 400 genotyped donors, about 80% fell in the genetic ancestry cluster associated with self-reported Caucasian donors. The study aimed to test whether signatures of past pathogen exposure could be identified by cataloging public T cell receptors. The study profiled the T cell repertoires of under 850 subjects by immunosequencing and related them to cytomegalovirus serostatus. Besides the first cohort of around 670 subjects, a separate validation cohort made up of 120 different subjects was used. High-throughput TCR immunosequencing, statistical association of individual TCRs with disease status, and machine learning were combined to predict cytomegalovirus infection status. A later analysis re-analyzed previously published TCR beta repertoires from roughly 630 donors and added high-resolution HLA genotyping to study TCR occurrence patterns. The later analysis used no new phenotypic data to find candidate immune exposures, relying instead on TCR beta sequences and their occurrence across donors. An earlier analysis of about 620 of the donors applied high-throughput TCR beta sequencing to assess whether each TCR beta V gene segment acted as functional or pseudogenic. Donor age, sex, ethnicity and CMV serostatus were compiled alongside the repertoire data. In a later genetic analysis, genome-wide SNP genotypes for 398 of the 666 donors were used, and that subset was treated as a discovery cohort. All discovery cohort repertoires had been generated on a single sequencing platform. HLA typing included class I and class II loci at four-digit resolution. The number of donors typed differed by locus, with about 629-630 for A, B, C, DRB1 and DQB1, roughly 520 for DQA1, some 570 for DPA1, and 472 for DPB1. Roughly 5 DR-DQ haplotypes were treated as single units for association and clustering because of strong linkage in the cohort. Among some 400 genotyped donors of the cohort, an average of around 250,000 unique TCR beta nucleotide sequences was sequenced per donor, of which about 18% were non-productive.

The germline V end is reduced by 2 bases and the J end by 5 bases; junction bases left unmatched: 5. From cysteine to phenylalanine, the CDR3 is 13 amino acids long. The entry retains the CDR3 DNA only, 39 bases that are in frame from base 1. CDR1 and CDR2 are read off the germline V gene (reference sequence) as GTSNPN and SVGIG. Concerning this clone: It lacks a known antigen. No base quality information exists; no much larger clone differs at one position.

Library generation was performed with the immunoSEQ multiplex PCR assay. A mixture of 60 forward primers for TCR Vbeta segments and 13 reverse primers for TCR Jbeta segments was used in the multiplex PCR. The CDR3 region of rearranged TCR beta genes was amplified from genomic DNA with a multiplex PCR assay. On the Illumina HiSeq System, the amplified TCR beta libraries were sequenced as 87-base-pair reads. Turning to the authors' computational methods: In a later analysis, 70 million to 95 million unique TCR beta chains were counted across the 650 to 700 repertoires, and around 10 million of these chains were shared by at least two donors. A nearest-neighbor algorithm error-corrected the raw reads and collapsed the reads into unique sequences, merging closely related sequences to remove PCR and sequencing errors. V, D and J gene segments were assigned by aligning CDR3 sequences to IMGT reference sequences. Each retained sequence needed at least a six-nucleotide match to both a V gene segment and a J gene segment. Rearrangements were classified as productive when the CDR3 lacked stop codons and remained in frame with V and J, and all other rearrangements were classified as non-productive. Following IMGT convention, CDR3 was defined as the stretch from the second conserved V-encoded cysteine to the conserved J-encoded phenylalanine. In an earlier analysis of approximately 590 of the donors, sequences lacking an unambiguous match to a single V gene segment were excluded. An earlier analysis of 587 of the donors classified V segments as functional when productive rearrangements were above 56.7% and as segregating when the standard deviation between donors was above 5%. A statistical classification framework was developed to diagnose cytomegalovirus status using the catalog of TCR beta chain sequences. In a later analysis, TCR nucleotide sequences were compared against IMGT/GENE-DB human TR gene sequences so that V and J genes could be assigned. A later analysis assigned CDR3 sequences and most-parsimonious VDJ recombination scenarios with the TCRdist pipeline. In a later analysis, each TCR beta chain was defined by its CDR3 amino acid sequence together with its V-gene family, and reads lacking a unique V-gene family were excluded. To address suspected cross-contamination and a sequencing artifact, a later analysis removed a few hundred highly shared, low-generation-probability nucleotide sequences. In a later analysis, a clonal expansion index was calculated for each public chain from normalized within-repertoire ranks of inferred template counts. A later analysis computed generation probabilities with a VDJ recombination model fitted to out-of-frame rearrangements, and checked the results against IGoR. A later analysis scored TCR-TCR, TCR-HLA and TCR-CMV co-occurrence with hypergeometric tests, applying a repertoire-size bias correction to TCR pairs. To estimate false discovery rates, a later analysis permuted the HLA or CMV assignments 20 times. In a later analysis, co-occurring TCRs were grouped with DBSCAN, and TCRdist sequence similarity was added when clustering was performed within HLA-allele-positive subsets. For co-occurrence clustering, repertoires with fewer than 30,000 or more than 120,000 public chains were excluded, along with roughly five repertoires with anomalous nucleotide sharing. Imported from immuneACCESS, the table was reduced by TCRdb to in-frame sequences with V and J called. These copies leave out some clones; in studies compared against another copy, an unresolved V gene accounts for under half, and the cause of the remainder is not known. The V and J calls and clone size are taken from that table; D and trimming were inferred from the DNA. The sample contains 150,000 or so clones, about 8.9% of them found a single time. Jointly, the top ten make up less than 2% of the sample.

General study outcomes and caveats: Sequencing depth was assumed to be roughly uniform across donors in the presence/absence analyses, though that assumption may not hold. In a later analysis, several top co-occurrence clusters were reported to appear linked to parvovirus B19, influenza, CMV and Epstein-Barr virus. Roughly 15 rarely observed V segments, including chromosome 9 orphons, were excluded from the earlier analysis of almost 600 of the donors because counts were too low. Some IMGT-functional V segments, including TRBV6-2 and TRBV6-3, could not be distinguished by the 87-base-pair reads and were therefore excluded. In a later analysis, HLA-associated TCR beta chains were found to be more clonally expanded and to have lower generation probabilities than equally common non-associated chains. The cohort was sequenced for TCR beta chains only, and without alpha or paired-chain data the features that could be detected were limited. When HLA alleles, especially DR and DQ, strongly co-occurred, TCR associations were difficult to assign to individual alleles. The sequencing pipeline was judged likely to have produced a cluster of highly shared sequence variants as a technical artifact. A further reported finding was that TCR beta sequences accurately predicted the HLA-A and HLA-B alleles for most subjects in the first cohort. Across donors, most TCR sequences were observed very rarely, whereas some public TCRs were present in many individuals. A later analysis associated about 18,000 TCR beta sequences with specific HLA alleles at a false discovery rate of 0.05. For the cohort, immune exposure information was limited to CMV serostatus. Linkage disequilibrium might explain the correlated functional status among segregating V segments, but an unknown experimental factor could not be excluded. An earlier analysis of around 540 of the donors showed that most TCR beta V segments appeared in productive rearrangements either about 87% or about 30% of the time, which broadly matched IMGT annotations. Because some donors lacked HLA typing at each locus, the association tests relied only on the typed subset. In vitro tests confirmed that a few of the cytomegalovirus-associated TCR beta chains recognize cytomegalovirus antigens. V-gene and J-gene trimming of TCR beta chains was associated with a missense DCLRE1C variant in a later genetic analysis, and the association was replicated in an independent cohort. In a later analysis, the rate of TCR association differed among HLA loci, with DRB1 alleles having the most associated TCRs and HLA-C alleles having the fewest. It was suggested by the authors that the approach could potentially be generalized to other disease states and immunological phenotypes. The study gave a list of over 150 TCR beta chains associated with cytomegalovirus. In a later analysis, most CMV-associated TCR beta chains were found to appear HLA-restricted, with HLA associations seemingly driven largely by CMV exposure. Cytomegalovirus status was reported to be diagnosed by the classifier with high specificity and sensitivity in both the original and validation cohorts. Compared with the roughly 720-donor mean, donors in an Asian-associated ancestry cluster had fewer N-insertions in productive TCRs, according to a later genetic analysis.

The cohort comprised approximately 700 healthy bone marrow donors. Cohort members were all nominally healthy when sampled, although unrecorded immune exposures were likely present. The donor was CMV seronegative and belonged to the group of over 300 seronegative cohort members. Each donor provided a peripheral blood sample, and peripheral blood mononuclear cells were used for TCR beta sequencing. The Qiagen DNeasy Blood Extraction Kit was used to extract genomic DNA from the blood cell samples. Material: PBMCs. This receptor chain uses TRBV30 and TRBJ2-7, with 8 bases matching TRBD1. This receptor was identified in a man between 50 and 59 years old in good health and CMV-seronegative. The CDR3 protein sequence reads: CAWSSGGRDEQYF. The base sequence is TGTGCCTGGAGTTCAGGGGGCAGGGACGAGCAGTACTTC.